The 2 T cell receptor beta chains reported below all come from one sample, sequenced in a study of OX40 agonist ivuxolimab in advanced cancers. The assay was immunoSEQ multiplex PCR, and TCRdb's table has in-frame clones only and misses some. The profile shows 9,500 to 15,000 clones, approximately 80% of them singletons. The source material was CD4+ or CD8+ T cells sorted from blood, sampled in a trial of the OX40 agonist ivuxolimab. The receptors shown here come from an adult with an advanced solid tumor such as melanoma, head and neck, liver or kidney cancer.

J is TRBJ2-7 and V is TRBV4-3; D possibly corresponds to TRBD2 (5 bases). Germline lookup yields CDR1 LGHNA and CDR2 YSLEER. The CDR3 is 14 amino acids. The V gene lost 2 bases and the J gene lost 4 bases, with 12 bases spanning the gap. The CDR3 here is CASSQLVGGYEQYF. The CDR3 nucleotides read TGCGCCAGCAGCCAACTTGTTGGCGGGTACGAGCAGTACTTC.

The chain couples TRBV7-9 to TRBJ2-3; 8 bases fit TRBD1. The CDR3 has 17 residues. CDR1 and CDR2 (germline): SEHNR, FQNEAQ (reference sequence). The V segment lost 2 bases and the J segment 3 bases; nucleotides outside the gene matches: 10. The CDR3 loop is CASSLPPQGGLTDTQYF. The CDR3 DNA follows: TGTGCCAGCAGCTTACCCCCACAGGGGGGTTTAACAGATACGCAGTATTTT.